Listed below are T cell receptor beta chains from one sample, sequenced in a study of OX40 agonist ivuxolimab in advanced cancers. Using immunoSEQ multiplex PCR, the repertoire was profiled, and TCRdb retains in-frame clones only, with some absent. The sample records tens of thousands of clones, under 95% being singletons. Sequencing used CD4+ or CD8+ T cells sorted from blood, obtained in a trial of the OX40 agonist ivuxolimab. These receptors came from an adult with an advanced solid tumor such as melanoma, head and neck, liver or kidney cancer. CDR3s include the opening cysteine and the closing phenylalanine or tryptophan. The order of the fields is J gene, V gene, clone size, D gene, CDR3 DNA, CDR3 protein. The D gene is left open where the match is weak. Where a row states a size, it is once, few, many or the class of an expanded clone; other rows omit it.

J: TRBJ1-1; V: TRBV25-1; size: -; D: -; DNA: TGTGCCAGCAGTCGGGGATTGGAAGCTTTCTTT; CDR3: CASSRGLEAFF
J: TRBJ2-1; V: TRBV15; size: -; D: TRBD2; DNA: TGTGCCACCAGCAGAGATGGGGCGGGAGGGCGATACAATGAGCAGTTCTTC; CDR3: CATSRDGAGGRYNEQFF
J: TRBJ1-2; V: TRBV5-1; size: -; D: TRBD1; DNA: TGCGCCAGCAGCCAGCGGACAGGGGGCATGAATGGCTACACCTTC; CDR3: CASSQRTGGMNGYTF
J: TRBJ2-1; V: TRBV12-5; size: -; D: -; DNA: TGTGCTAGTGGCCGGGACTCACTCTACAATGAGCAGTTCTTC; CDR3: CASGRDSLYNEQFF
J: TRBJ2-6; V: TRBV28; size: -; D: -; DNA: TGTGCCAGCAGCCCTGACACTTCTGGGGCCAACGTCCTGACTTTC; CDR3: CASSPDTSGANVLTF
J: TRBJ2-7; V: TRBV14; size: -; D: -; DNA: TGTGCCAGCAGCCAAGGGGGTGAACAGTACTTC; CDR3: CASSQGGEQYF
J: TRBJ2-5; V: TRBV29-1; size: -; D: -; DNA: TGCAGCGCGAGTATGGAGACCCAGTACTTC; CDR3: CSASMETQYF
J: TRBJ1-1; V: TRBV13; size: -; D: TRBD1; DNA: TGTGCCAGCAGCTTAGGTCCAGGGGGTTCTGGTGAAGCTTTCTTT; CDR3: CASSLGPGGSGEAFF
J: TRBJ2-5; V: TRBV5-1; size: -; D: -; DNA: TGCGCCAGCAGCTTGGGGGACGGAGGAGGAGGTCGTGGAGAGACCCAGTACTTC; CDR3: CASSLGDGGGGRGETQYF
J: TRBJ2-1; V: TRBV6-1; size: -; D: -; DNA: TGTGCCAGCAGAAGAGTTTACAATGAGCAGTTCTTC; CDR3: CASRRVYNEQFF
J: TRBJ1-1; V: TRBV5-1; size: -; D: -; DNA: TGCGCCAGCAGCTTGGATATCGGTTACATGAACACTGAAGCTTTCTTT; CDR3: CASSLDIGYMNTEAFF
J: TRBJ1-1; V: TRBV7-3; size: once; D: -; DNA: TGTGCCAGCAGCTTAACCAAGAACACTGAAGCTTTCTTT; CDR3: CASSLTKNTEAFF
J: TRBJ1-5; V: TRBV7-3; size: -; D: -; DNA: TGTGCCAGCAGCTTAACTGTTAGTCAGCCCCAGCATTTT; CDR3: CASSLTVSQPQHF
J: TRBJ1-1; V: TRBV27; size: -; D: -; DNA: TGTGCCAGCAGGCCCAGGTCCCGTACTGAAGCTTTCTTT; CDR3: CASRPRSRTEAFF
J: TRBJ1-5; V: TRBV19; size: -; D: -; DNA: TGTGCCAGTAGTATTACAGCTAGCCGGCCCCAGCATTTT; CDR3: CASSITASRPQHF
J: TRBJ2-2; V: TRBV19; size: -; D: -; DNA: TGTGCCAGTAGTATTATTAGTGCCACGGAGCTGTTTTTT; CDR3: CASSIISATELFF